This T cell receptor beta chain was identified in a study of blood T cell repertoires in COVID-19 (TCRdb year 2020). A note on the overall study: The collaborator samples originated in the United States, Italy and Spain and spanned the acute and convalescent phases of COVID-19. The repertoires were released in a freely available public database meant as a resource for research on the immune response to SARS-CoV-2. The material from the prospective study consisted of cDNA or gDNA derived from T cells, B-cell-depleted T cells, or PBMCs. Samples came from the ongoing ImmuneRACE study (first 160 participants) plus 1,254 subjects from 6 global collaborators. HLA class I and class II types, where available, came from metadata supplied by the sample provider rather than from assay-based typing. Sample metadata almost always included a de-identified subject ID, COVID-19 status, age in years and sex. Subjects who had been exposed to COVID-19, were actively infected with it, or had recovered from it provided the deeply sampled blood TCRbeta repertoires that made up the dataset. The study at large found these results: Clinical and demographic metadata were provided uncurated, with the amount varying by source and participant.

TCRbeta CDR3 regions were amplified from genomic DNA using the immunoSEQ Assay, a bias-controlled multiplex PCR. In the paper's pipeline: The number of nucleated cells in each sample was estimated from the amplification of reference gene primers within the assay. To quantify the absolute abundance of each unique TCRbeta CDR3 rearrangement, sequence reads were collapsed and filtered. For each sample, productive Simpson clonality was calculated as the square root of Simpson's diversity index across productive rearrangements. What TCRdb holds here is the immuneACCESS table cut down to in-frame rearrangements. Part of the clones is not present; checked against another copy, under half of the missing clones reflect an unresolved V gene, and the others are unexplained. That table supplies the V and J calls and clone size; D and trimming were determined from the DNA. The sample profile shows roughly 410,000 clones; around 89% of them were found once. The ten largest clones take up about 1.6% of the sample.

One collaborating source in Seattle enrolled patients during active infection and followed them longitudinally through the course of disease. Whole blood was collected in K2EDTA tubes by collaborating institutions according to the institutions' own protocols. For TCRbeta analysis, collaborators shipped samples as frozen whole blood, isolated PBMCs, or DNA extracted from either of those sample types. With regard to this clone: Its antigen remains undetermined. There are no base qualities to consult, and no much larger clone falls within one base.

V is trimmed back by 5 bases and J by 3 bases, and the junction contains 15 bases that no gene match accounts for. From cysteine to phenylalanine, the CDR3 is 18 amino acids long. Solely the CDR3 DNA is kept, with 54 bases framed from the first base. Sequences SGHVS (CDR1) and FQNEAQ (CDR2) are obtained from the germline V gene. The rearranged chain carries TRBV7-8 and TRBJ2-7; TRBD2 matches 11 bases in the middle. This receptor was obtained from a woman aged 40 to 49 with COVID-19, enrolled during active disease. Sequenced material: peripheral blood. The nucleotide sequence reads TGTGCCAGCAGCCCGAGGGCTAGCGGGGGGACCTGGGACTACGAGCAGTACTTC. This yields the protein CASSPRASGGTWDYEQYF.